The clone carrying this T cell receptor beta chain came up a few times. These data belong to a study of blood T cells in healthy people across ages. Extraction yielded at least 5 micrograms of total RNA per sample. A J-beta primer mix and a sample-barcoded 5' primer were used in a second PCR of about 7 to 12 cycles. TCRdb passed the 5' RACE reads through MiXCR, listing each CDR3 protein once. The sample records 1.8 million or so distinct CDR3 sequences, about 39% being singletons. V was trimmed by 5 bases and J by 2 bases, leaving 10 bases between them. Germline CDR1 and CDR2: MGHDK and SYGVNS. The CDR3 extends over 13 amino acids.

The sequencing input was blood. The chain combines TRBV25-1 with TRBJ2-7; weak D call: TRBD2 (5 bases). The TCR sequence derives from a human donor in good health. The CDR3 loop is CASSTDGAYEQYF. The CDR3 bases are TGTGCCAGCAGTACCGACGGGGCCTACGAGCAGTACTTC.